These 18 T cell receptor beta chains came from one sample sequenced in a study of T-cell memory formation after mild COVID-19. From the 5' RACE reads, TCRdb called clonotypes with MiXCR, one entry per CDR3 protein. The sample consists of about 110,000 distinct CDR3 sequences, roughly 14% of them appearing once. Sequencing input: PBMCs or a T cell subset sorted from them (not recorded which). These receptors all stem from a man younger than 35 who had mild COVID-19 (a few samples of this study predate the infection). Cell type and time point are not known.

This clonotype has a handful of counts. V gene TRBV27 combines with J gene TRBJ1-5, with D possibly being TRBD1 (5 bases). The CDR3 covers 15 residues. Germline V gene data show CDR1 as MNHEY and CDR2 as SMNVEV (reference sequence). V was clipped by 2 bases and J by 2 bases, with 10 bases between them. The CDR3 loop reads CASSLQGTGNQPQHF. As DNA, the CDR3 is TGTGCCAGCAGTTTACAAGGGACGGGCAATCAGCCCCAGCATTTT.

This clonotype was found many times. This rearrangement joins TRBV7-3 to TRBJ2-7; D may be TRBD1 (6 bases). The CDR3 is made up of 15 amino acids. The germline gives CDR1 SGHTA, CDR2 FQGTGA. The ends were cut back, 2 bases at V and 2 bases at J, with 13 bases in the middle. This CDR3 is CASSLFTGSAYEQYF. The CDR3 coding sequence is TGTGCCAGCAGCTTATTTACAGGGTCCGCCTACGAGCAGTACTTC.

This clonotype was found a few times. The J gene is TRBJ2-3, the V gene TRBV4-1; the match to TRBD2 covers 7 bases. V shed 2 bases and J 3 bases; nucleotides not matched to a gene: 11. Germline loops: CDR1 MGHRA, CDR2 YSYEKL. The CDR3 covers 17 residues. The CDR3 coding sequence is TGCGCCAGCAGCCAACTCTCGGTGGCGGGGGTAACAGATACGCAGTATTTT. Translated: CASSQLSVAGVTDTQYF.

In its sample, this clonotype was seen a few times. V usage is TRBV4-1 and J usage is TRBJ2-7, with TRBD1 matching 8 bases. CDR3 length equals 15 residues. V was clipped by 1 base and J by 6 bases; unmatched bases: 8. In germline, CDR1 is MGHRA, CDR2 YSYEKL. The CDR3 DNA is TGCGCCAGCAGCCAAGCGACAGGGGTTGCGCTCGAGCAGTACTTC. It encodes CASSQATGVALEQYF.

In this sample, this clonotype turned up many times. This rearrangement joins TRBV12-3 or TRBV12-4 to TRBJ2-7; D may be TRBD1 (6 bases). The V end was cut by 7 bases, the J end by 3 bases, with 13 bases between. The CDR3 sequence is 13 residues long. The CDR3: CASTLDSNYEQYF. In DNA form, the CDR3 reads TGTGCCAGCACCCTGGACAGCAACTACGAGCAGTACTTC.

The chain joins TRBV7-6 to TRBJ2-3; no clear D. V lost 5 bases and J lost 3, with 9 bases in between. The CDR3 covers 13 residues. Germline CDR1 SGHVS, CDR2 FNYEAQ. This CDR3 is CASSRGVTDTQYF. The CDR3 coding sequence is TGTGCCAGCAGCCGTGGGGTTACAGATACGCAGTATTTT.

The rearrangement joins TRBV12-3 or TRBV12-4 to TRBJ2-5, with no clear D. The ends were cut back, 1 base at V and 2 bases at J, with 14 bases in the middle. The CDR3 is 16 residues long. CDR3: CASSLGWLRSQETQYF. DNA of the CDR3: TGTGCCAGCAGTTTAGGCTGGTTGAGATCACAAGAGACCCAGTACTTC.

This chain joins TRBV6-2 or TRBV6-3 and TRBJ2-7; the D gene is possibly TRBD2 (7 bases). Trimming left V 8 bases short and J 3 bases short, with 11 bases between. Per the germline V gene, CDR1 is MNHEY and CDR2 is SVGEGT. This CDR3 spans 12 amino acids. The CDR3 nucleotides read TGTGCCAGCGGGGGGGACAACTACGAGCAGTACTTC. Translation gives CASGGDNYEQYF.

The J gene is TRBJ1-2, the V gene TRBV4-1; possible D gene TRBD1, 5 bases. Germline V gene data show CDR1 as MGHRA and CDR2 as YSYEKL. The CDR3 totals 13 residues. The V gene lost 4 bases and the J gene lost 2 bases, with 8 bases spanning the gap. CDR3 DNA: TGCGCCAGCAGCCCCGGGGGAAACTATGGCTACACCTTC. This encodes CASSPGGNYGYTF.

This clonotype was seen only a few times. The DNA for the CDR3 is TGTGCCAGCAGCCCAGACAGAATGAACACTGAAGCTTTCTTT. It specifies CASSPDRMNTEAFF. The chain carries TRBV11-2 and TRBJ1-1; a possible D gene is TRBD1 (5 bases). The germline V and J ends were trimmed by 5 bases and 0 bases, with 10 bases remaining between them. The CDR3 totals 14 residues. Germline values: CDR1 SGHAT, CDR2 FQNNGV.

The sample holds many counts of this clonotype. This chain joins TRBV5-6 and TRBJ2-7, with D possibly being TRBD2 (5 bases). Trimming took 0 bases from V and 6 from J, leaving 10 bases between them. The germline V gene encodes CDR1 SGHDT and CDR2 YYEEEE. This CDR3 comprises 13 residues. The CDR3 loop is CASSLELESEQYF. The CDR3 DNA sequence: TGTGCCAGCAGCTTGGAACTAGAATCCGAGCAGTACTTC.

This clonotype was seen ten or more times. V and J are TRBV5-1 and TRBJ2-3; 13 nucleotides line up with TRBD2. Germline values: CDR1 SGHRS, CDR2 YFSETQ. After removal of 3 bases from V and 3 bases from J, the junction contained 1 base not matched to a gene. The CDR3 is made up of 15 amino acids. CDR3 nucleotides: TGCGCCAGCAGCTCGGGACTAGCGGGGACAGATACGCAGTATTTT. This gives the protein CASSSGLAGTDTQYF.

The rearrangement joins TRBV11-1 to TRBJ2-3, with D perhaps TRBD1 or TRBD2 (5 bases each). The CDR3 totals 16 residues. V was trimmed by 2 bases and J by 4 bases, leaving 16 bases between them. Per germline, CDR1 SGHAT and CDR2 FQDESV (reference sequence). The CDR3: CASSLRPRGWADTQYF. Written as DNA, the CDR3 is TGTGCCAGCAGCTTACGACCGAGGGGCTGGGCAGATACGCAGTATTTT.

This clonotype has only a few counts. The chain recombines TRBV2 with TRBJ1-5; D remains ambiguous. V was cut by 2 bases and J by 1 base, with 9 bases left in between. Germline CDR1 and CDR2: SNHLY and FYNNEI. This CDR3 has 15 residues. In DNA, the CDR3 is TGTGCCAGCAGTGAATATGGCATAAGCAATCAGCCCCAGCATTTT. Translating gives CASSEYGISNQPQHF.

The chain employs TRBV6-5 and TRBJ2-5, with 8 bases aligning to TRBD1. This CDR3 comprises 13 residues. With 5 bases clipped from V and 4 bases from J, the junction kept 3 bases outside the gene matches. The germline CDR1 and CDR2 sequences are MNHEY and SVGAGI. For the CDR3, the DNA is TGTGCCAGCAGTGGGACAGGAATAGAGACCCAGTACTTC. Its protein product is CASSGTGIETQYF.

This clonotype was seen a handful of times. V usage is TRBV27 and J usage is TRBJ2-7; D unresolved. Germline values: CDR1 MNHEY, CDR2 SMNVEV (reference sequence). The CDR3 has 14 amino acids. V lost 3 bases and J lost 0, with 9 bases in between. This chain's CDR3 is CASSFARVSYEQYF. The CDR3 DNA sequence: TGTGCCAGCAGTTTCGCCAGAGTCTCCTACGAGCAGTACTTC.

This sequence joins TRBV12-3 or TRBV12-4 and TRBJ2-3, with D uncertain. V shed 4 bases and J shed 1 base, with 12 bases lying between them. CDR3 size: 15 residues. CDR3 region: CASSSPSAGTDTQYF. Written as DNA, the CDR3 is TGTGCCAGCAGTTCGCCGAGCGCCGGCACAGATACGCAGTATTTT.

The V and J genes are TRBV5-4 and TRBJ2-7, with D possibly matching TRBD2 (6 bases). Germline V gene lookup returns CDR1 SGHNT and CDR2 YYREEE (reference sequence). The CDR3 spans 14 residues. Trimming cost V 4 bases and J 4 bases, with 15 bases left between them. DNA of the CDR3: TGTGCCAGCAGCCTAGAGCGGGCCGATTACGAGCAGTACTTC. Amino acids: CASSLERADYEQYF.